Detailed here is one TCR beta chain. This CDR3 region has 16 residues. V lost 5 bases to trimming and J lost 4 bases; unmatched junction nucleotides: 9. Germline V CDR1 and CDR2: LNHDA, SQIVND (reference sequence). The PCR ran on 60 Vbeta and 13 Jbeta primers. Sequencing was performed with immunoSEQ multiplex PCR; in TCRdb, only in-frame clones are kept and a portion is missing. The table records approximately 150,000 clones, about 74% of them present only once. This sample is drawn from a study of cytomegalovirus exposure and HLA in healthy donors. The sequencing input was PBMCs. The TCR originated in a man between 35 and 55 years old in good health and CMV-seropositive. J is TRBJ2-1 and V is TRBV19; 9 bases match TRBD2. This CDR3 reads CASSFIAGESYNEQFF. CDR3 in DNA: TGTGCCAGTAGTTTTATAGCGGGAGAAAGTTACAATGAGCAGTTCTTC.